This T cell receptor (beta chain) was observed in a study of shared clonotypes between healthy human individuals. Generated by immunoSEQ multiplex PCR, the TCRdb table keeps only in-frame clones and is missing some. Of around 1.9 million clones listed, 93% are singletons. The V segment lost 4 bases and the J segment 2 bases; nucleotides outside the gene matches: 9. Germline V gene lookup returns CDR1 SQVTM and CDR2 ANQGSEA. The CDR3 spans 18 residues. As defined, naive CD8 cells were CD45RO-negative and positively selected for CCR7, with terminally differentiated effector memory CD45RA+ cells excluded.

This TCR was sampled from a man aged 18 to 30 in good health. Some clones in this sample may be carry-over from other donors' samples. This sequence joins TRBV29-1 and TRBJ2-3, with 16 bases that match TRBD2. Sequenced: naive CD8+ T cells from PBMCs. The CDR3 reads CSVVGLAGGGDSTDTQYF. The CDR3 nucleotides are TGCAGCGTTGTGGGACTAGCGGGAGGGGGCGACTCCACAGATACGCAGTATTTT.